Listed below are T cell receptor beta chains from one sample, sequenced in a study of cytomegalovirus exposure and HLA in healthy donors. This table comes from immunoSEQ multiplex PCR, and its TCRdb copy is limited to in-frame clones, with some not included. There are 150,000 to 200,000 clones in the sample; 71% occur only once, and about 1.6% lies in the top ten. Material: PBMCs. The receptors shown here come from a girl under 18 in good health and CMV-seronegative. Each CDR3 is given with its conserved first and last residue. The D gene is left open where the match is weak. The size of a clone is reported for some rows only, either as once, few or many, or as a class for expanded clones.

size	length	V	J	D	CDR3	DNA
-	14	TRBV2	TRBJ2-1	TRBD2	CASNGLAGEYEQFF	TGTGCCAGCAACGGACTAGCGGGGGAGTATGAGCAGTTCTTC
few	14	TRBV6-6	TRBJ2-3	-	CASSYIPTENTQYF	TGTGCCAGCAGTTATATCCCGACAGAGAATACGCAGTATTTT
-	15	TRBV6-4	TRBJ2-3	TRBD2	CASSATSEGTDTQYF	TGTGCCAGCAGTGCGACTAGCGAGGGCACAGATACGCAGTATTTT
few	15	TRBV5-1	TRBJ2-5	TRBD2	CASSLASGGRETQYF	TGCGCCAGCAGCTTGGCTAGCGGTGGGCGGGAGACCCAGTACTTC
few	15	TRBV5-6	TRBJ2-7	-	CASSSLALGWDEQYF	TGTGCCAGCAGTTCTTTAGCCCTCGGGTGGGACGAGCAGTACTTC
few	13	TRBV19	TRBJ1-3	-	CATEVGAGNTIYF	TGTGCCACCGAGGTGGGGGCAGGAAACACCATATATTTT
once	15	TRBV7-3	TRBJ2-2	-	CASSLILASTGELFF	TGTGCCAGCAGCTTAATCCTAGCCAGCACCGGGGAGCTGTTTTTT
-	14	TRBV4-1	TRBJ1-4	-	CASSQLGANEKLFF	TGCGCCAGCAGCCAACTCGGAGCTAATGAAAAACTGTTTTTT
-	18	TRBV5-6	TRBJ1-5	-	CASSASLLAPYSNQPQHF	TGTGCCAGCAGCGCCAGCTTGTTAGCTCCTTATAGCAATCAGCCCCAGCATTTT
once	15	TRBV4-2	TRBJ1-2	-	CASSQTGQLNYGYTF	TGTGCCAGCAGCCAAACGGGACAACTCAACTATGGCTACACCTTC
-	14	TRBV11-2	TRBJ1-1	-	CASSLGQMNTEAFF	TGTGCCAGCAGCTTAGGACAGATGAACACTGAAGCTTTCTTT
-	17	TRBV16	TRBJ1-2	TRBD1	CASSRDSPPPSNYGYTF	TGTGCCAGCAGCCGGGACAGCCCTCCTCCTTCTAACTATGGCTACACCTTC
-	15	TRBV11-1	TRBJ2-5	-	CASSLEVLERETQYF	TGTGCCAGCAGCTTAGAGGTACTAGAGCGTGAGACCCAGTACTTC
-	13	TRBV7-9	TRBJ1-2	-	CASSLTGFRGYTF	TGTGCCAGCAGCTTAACAGGGTTTAGGGGCTACACCTTC
-	15	TRBV5-1	TRBJ1-1	TRBD1	CASSTEQGARTEAFF	TGCGCCAGCAGCACGGAACAGGGGGCGCGGACTGAAGCTTTCTTT
-	17	TRBV4-2	TRBJ1-3	TRBD1	CASSQGQGFSSGNTIYF	TGTGCCAGCAGCCAAGGACAGGGGTTCAGCTCTGGAAACACCATATATTTT
few	19	TRBV7-9	TRBJ2-7	TRBD1	CASSILPGQGPLSQGEQYF	TGTGCCAGCAGCATTCTCCCGGGACAGGGGCCGCTATCCCAGGGTGAGCAGTACTTC
once	16	TRBV28	TRBJ2-3	TRBD1	CASSPGTGSIIDTQYF	TGTGCCAGCAGTCCAGGGACAGGGTCTATCATCGATACGCAGTATTTT
few	15	TRBV11-2	TRBJ2-2	TRBD2	CASRIAGGATGELFF	TGTGCCAGCAGAATAGCGGGGGGGGCCACCGGGGAGCTGTTTTTT
-	18	TRBV18	TRBJ2-2	-	CASSPVRGQPGMTGELFF	TGTGCCAGCTCACCAGTAAGAGGGCAGCCGGGAATGACCGGGGAGCTGTTTTTT
once	15	TRBV6-1	TRBJ2-7	-	CASSPMGGAFYEQYF	TGTGCCAGCAGCCCTATGGGGGGGGCTTTTTACGAGCAGTACTTC
-	10	TRBV29-1	TRBJ1-1	-	CSVGVTEAFF	TGCAGCGTTGGAGTCACTGAAGCTTTCTTT
-	13	TRBV29-1	TRBJ1-1	-	CSTWGQGSGEAFF	TGCAGCACCTGGGGGCAGGGATCTGGTGAAGCTTTCTTT
-	14	TRBV28	TRBJ1-2	-	CASLNPPGSSGYTF	TGTGCCAGCCTCAACCCTCCGGGTAGCAGTGGCTACACCTTC
-	16	TRBV27	TRBJ2-7	-	CASSLSGQGNSYEQYF	TGTGCCAGCAGTTTATCGGGGCAGGGGAATTCCTACGAGCAGTACTTC
-	13	TRBV5-1	TRBJ2-7	-	CASRGGTEYEQYF	TGCGCCAGCAGGGGCGGGACAGAATACGAGCAGTACTTC
-	14	TRBV5-1	TRBJ2-3	TRBD1	CASSLGQVEDTQYF	TGCGCCAGCAGCTTAGGACAGGTGGAAGATACGCAGTATTTT
once	11	TRBV20-1	TRBJ2-5	-	CALRGPETQYF	TGCGCGTTGCGGGGCCCGGAGACCCAGTACTTC
few	18	TRBV5-4	TRBJ2-7	-	CASSNEHLVSKSRYEQYF	TGTGCCAGCAGCAACGAACACCTGGTCAGCAAGTCGAGGTACGAGCAGTACTTC
few	14	TRBV6-5	TRBJ2-1	TRBD2	CASTPSGIYNEQFF	TGTGCCAGCACCCCAAGCGGGATCTACAATGAGCAGTTCTTC
-	13	TRBV15	TRBJ1-2	-	CATSPARAGGYTF	TGTGCCACCAGCCCAGCCAGGGCGGGGGGCTACACCTTC
-	15	TRBV10-2	TRBJ1-5	-	CASSESGGEYQPQHF	TGCGCCAGCAGTGAATCGGGGGGCGAGTACCAGCCCCAGCATTTT
-	15	TRBV6-1	TRBJ1-4	-	CASSTPGQGSEKLFF	TGTGCCAGCAGTACGCCGGGGCAGGGGAGTGAAAAACTGTTTTTT
few	14	TRBV4-1	TRBJ2-2	-	CASSTAVATGELFF	TGCGCCAGCAGCACGGCAGTAGCGACCGGGGAGCTGTTTTTT
-	14	TRBV9	TRBJ2-3	-	CASSPSDPTDTQYF	TGTGCCAGCAGTCCTAGCGACCCAACAGATACGCAGTATTTT
few	17	TRBV19	TRBJ1-6	TRBD1	CASSIARNRQGVSPLHF	TGTGCCAGTAGTATTGCAAGAAACCGACAGGGGGTTTCACCCCTCCACTTT
-	16	TRBV7-9	TRBJ2-7	TRBD1	CASSVGGWQGAGEQYF	TGTGCCAGCAGCGTAGGGGGGTGGCAGGGGGCAGGCGAGCAGTACTTC
-	14	TRBV7-6	TRBJ2-2	-	CASSLAWLAGELFF	TGTGCCAGCAGCTTAGCCTGGCTGGCCGGGGAGCTGTTTTTT
-	17	TRBV27	TRBJ2-3	TRBD1	CASSPGTDIVFTDTQYF	TGTGCCAGCAGCCCCGGGACAGATATTGTTTTTACGGATACGCAGTATTTT
-	14	TRBV7-3	TRBJ2-3	-	CASSLSQSADTQYF	TGTGCCAGCAGCCTATCCCAGAGCGCAGATACGCAGTATTTT
-	13	TRBV29-1	TRBJ1-6	TRBD1	CSVQDRVDSPLHF	TGCAGCGTTCAGGACAGGGTTGATTCACCCCTCCACTTT
-	18	TRBV27	TRBJ2-1	-	CASSSRTRKDSSYNEQFF	TGTGCCAGCAGCTCCCGGACCAGGAAGGACAGCTCCTACAATGAGCAGTTCTTC
few	15	TRBV6-5	TRBJ1-1	-	CASSHEVGANTEAFF	TGTGCCAGCAGTCACGAGGTTGGTGCGAACACTGAAGCTTTCTTT
-	13	TRBV27	TRBJ1-1	-	CASGLELGAVAFF	TGTGCCAGCGGTTTAGAGTTGGGAGCAGTAGCTTTCTTT
-	16	TRBV7-6	TRBJ2-7	TRBD2	CASSPQTSSGVYEQYF	TGTGCCAGCAGCCCACAAACTTCTAGCGGGGTTTACGAGCAGTACTTC
-	15	TRBV9	TRBJ2-7	TRBD1	CASSPPYGQGYEQYF	TGTGCCAGCAGCCCCCCTTATGGACAGGGCTACGAGCAGTACTTC
-	16	TRBV10-1	TRBJ2-7	-	CASTLQPGDKIYEQYF	TGCGCCAGCACACTACAACCAGGGGACAAAATCTACGAGCAGTACTTC
-	16	TRBV27	TRBJ2-7	-	CASSSLLPQPSYEQYF	TGTGCCAGCAGTTCCTTACTACCGCAGCCTTCCTACGAGCAGTACTTC
-	16	TRBV4-2	TRBJ1-3	TRBD1	CASSRTDRDNGNTIYF	TGTGCCAGCAGCCGTACTGACAGGGACAATGGAAACACCATATATTTT
-	15	TRBV10-3	TRBJ1-6	TRBD1	CAISESRQGNSPLHF	TGTGCCATCAGTGAGTCACGACAGGGAAATTCACCCCTCCACTTT
-	15	TRBV15	TRBJ2-5	-	CATSRDDSLWGEQYF	TGTGCCACCAGCAGAGATGACTCCCTATGGGGAGAGCAGTACTTC
-	11	TRBV6-5	TRBJ2-7	TRBD2	CASSYSGREYF	TGTGCCAGCAGTTACTCTGGGAGGGAGTACTTC
-	14	TRBV2	TRBJ1-1	-	CASSIGHANTEAFF	TGTGCCAGCAGTATAGGACACGCGAACACTGAAGCTTTCTTT
-	14	TRBV6-5	TRBJ2-1	-	CASSLNRVGDEQFF	TGTGCCAGCAGTTTAAACAGGGTCGGCGATGAGCAGTTCTTC
-	18	TRBV5-1	TRBJ2-1	-	CASSLDGGEDYSYNEQFF	TGCGCCAGCAGCTTGGATGGAGGGGAGGACTACAGCTACAATGAGCAGTTCTTC
-	15	TRBV6-4	TRBJ2-2	-	CASSGAQGNTGELFF	TGTGCCAGCAGTGGGGCGCAGGGAAACACCGGGGAGCTGTTTTTT
-	16	TRBV7-3	TRBJ2-2	TRBD1	CASSSSGTGGTGELFF	TGTGCCAGCAGCTCATCCGGGACAGGGGGCACCGGGGAGCTGTTTTTT